The T cell receptor (beta chain) under discussion was sequenced for a study of T-cell memory formation after mild COVID-19. Germline V CDR1 and CDR2: SEHNR, FQNEAQ (reference sequence). This CDR3 region has 19 residues. V lost 5 bases, J lost 2 bases, and 19 bases stayed unmatched. At least ten counts were recorded for this clonotype. TCRdb reprocessed the 5' RACE reads via MiXCR and lists one record per CDR3 protein. This sample has a few hundred thousand distinct CDR3 sequences, with approximately 9% found just once. Sequencing was done on a sample of PBMCs or a T cell subset sorted from them (not recorded which). This TCR was sampled from a man aged 18 to 30 who had mild COVID-19 (a few samples of this study predate the infection). Cell type and time point are not known. The chain uses TRBV7-9 and TRBJ2-3, with 7 nucleotides matching TRBD2. In DNA, the CDR3 is TGTGCCAGCAGCCCGCAATTTAACCGAGCGGGGAGGGACACAGATACGCAGTATTTT. Translation gives CASSPQFNRAGRDTDTQYF. The whole variable domain, remainder taken from reference TRBV7-9 and TRBJ2-3, is DTGVSQNPRHKITKRGQNVTFRCDPISEHNRLYWYRQTLGQGPEFLTYFQNEAQLEKSRLLSDRFSAERPKGSFSTLEIQRTEQGDSAMYLCASSPQFNRAGRDTDTQYFGPGTRLTVL.